A selection of T cell receptor beta chains follows, all from one sample in a study of T cell changes during pregnancy in multiple sclerosis. Profiled with immunoSEQ multiplex PCR; TCRdb holds only in-frame clones, not every one. The table has approximately 20,000 clones, about nine tenths seen once; the top ten hold 5.5% to 7.5%. The material was CD8+ T cells from peripheral blood mononuclear cells, obtained in the third trimester of pregnancy. The receptor source for this set is a female donor in good health, enrolled as a control in a pregnancy study. The CDR3 runs from the conserved cysteine through the conserved F or W. The order of the fields is V gene, CDR3 length, D gene, J gene, clone size, CDR3 DNA, CDR3 protein. The D gene is left open where the match is weak. Some rows have no size entry. The others give once, few or many, or a class for an expanded clone.

TRBV6-5,15,-,TRBJ2-6,-,TGTGCCAGCAGCCGCAGACAGTCAGGGGCCAACGTCCTGACTTTC,CASSRRQSGANVLTF
TRBV14,13,-,TRBJ2-7,-,TGTGCCAGCAGCCAAGCAGATTCCTACGAGCAGTACTTC,CASSQADSYEQYF
TRBV21-1,16,-,TRBJ1-1,-,TGTGCCAGCAGCAAAGGGCCAGGGGGGCGGAACACTGAAGCTTTCTTT,CASSKGPGGRNTEAFF
TRBV6-1,14,-,TRBJ1-5,-,TGTGCAGTCGGGGAGGGGGGTTTTTCTCAGCCCCAGCATTTT,CAVGEGGFSQPQHF
TRBV9,15,-,TRBJ2-5,-,TGTGCCAGCAGCGTAGAGGCCAGGCTCGAGGAGACCCAGTACTTC,CASSVEARLEETQYF
TRBV7-9,16,-,TRBJ1-1,-,TGTGCCAGCAGCCCTGAGACAAACAGGAAGAACACTGAAGCTTTCTTT,CASSPETNRKNTEAFF
TRBV11-2,16,TRBD2,TRBJ2-5,-,TGTGCCAGCAGTCCGGTGACTAGCGTGGTGAGGGAGACCCAGTACTTC,CASSPVTSVVRETQYF
TRBV7-9,15,TRBD1,TRBJ2-7,-,TGTGCCAGCAGCTCAGCAGGAGACAGGGGCTACGAGCAGTACTTC,CASSSAGDRGYEQYF
TRBV9,15,TRBD1,TRBJ1-2,few,TGTGCCAGCAGCCCCGTGGACAGGGACGTATATGGCTACACCTTC,CASSPVDRDVYGYTF
TRBV25-1,12,-,TRBJ2-1,-,TGTGCCAGCAGTGAATATGGCCCGGAGCAGTTCTTC,CASSEYGPEQFF
TRBV4-3,15,-,TRBJ1-1,-,TGCGCCAGCACCTGGGCCCATAAGACGAACACTGAAGCTTTCTTT,CASTWAHKTNTEAFF
TRBV5-4,15,TRBD1,TRBJ2-7,-,TGTGCCAGCAGCACCGGACAGGGGGCGATGAACGAGCAGTACTTC,CASSTGQGAMNEQYF
TRBV28,19,-,TRBJ1-5,few,TGTGCCAGCAGTTTTGTCTTTACGGTGTCCGGGGATGGCAATCAGCCCCAGCATTTT,CASSFVFTVSGDGNQPQHF
TRBV4-1,15,TRBD2,TRBJ2-7,-,TGCGCCAGCAGCGAATCTAGCGGGGGGGCCTACGAGCAGTACTTC,CASSESSGGAYEQYF
TRBV28,16,TRBD1,TRBJ2-5,once,TGTGCCAGCAGTTTGACTCCGACAGGGGGCCAAGAGACCCAGTACTTC,CASSLTPTGGQETQYF
TRBV15,16,TRBD1,TRBJ1-2,-,TGTGCCACCAGCAGAGATTCGGAGACAGGGTCGGGCGGCTACACCTTC,CATSRDSETGSGGYTF
TRBV28,14,-,TRBJ1-6,-,TGTGCCAGCAGTCCAACAGGGATGGGGCCACCCCTCCACTTT,CASSPTGMGPPLHF
TRBV7-9,16,-,TRBJ2-7,-,TGTGCCAGCAGCACCCCAACAGAGCCTCTCTCCTACGAGCAGTACTTC,CASSTPTEPLSYEQYF
TRBV13,17,TRBD1,TRBJ1-3,-,TGTGCCAGCAGCTTAGGACAGGGGGTCGGCTCTGGAAACACCATATATTTT,CASSLGQGVGSGNTIYF
TRBV7-9,16,TRBD1,TRBJ2-7,-,TGTGCCAGCAGCTCGCCTACAGGGGGGTGGTCCTACGAGCAGTACTTC,CASSSPTGGWSYEQYF
TRBV10-3,16,TRBD1,TRBJ1-4,-,TGTGCCATCAGTGAGTTCCAGACAGGGGCTAATGAAAAACTGTTTTTT,CAISEFQTGANEKLFF
TRBV11-3,14,TRBD1,TRBJ2-2,-,TGTGCCAGCACCGACAGGGGCGGCACCGGGGAGCTGTTTTTT,CASTDRGGTGELFF
TRBV4-2,13,-,TRBJ2-5,-,TGTGCCAGCAGCCTTGGACGGGGGGAGACCCAGTACTTC,CASSLGRGETQYF
TRBV10-3,15,-,TRBJ1-4,-,TGTGCCACCGGGGAGGCGGAGAGTATTGGTGAAAAACTGTTTTTT,CATGEAESIGEKLFF
TRBV6-4,14,-,TRBJ1-1,-,TGTGCCAGCAGTGCCGATGGGGGGAGCACTGAAGCTTTCTTT,CASSADGGSTEAFF
TRBV7-2,14,-,TRBJ2-3,-,TGTGCCAGCAGCTTCGGACCGGGGGAAGATACGCAGTATTTT,CASSFGPGEDTQYF
TRBV7-2,15,TRBD1,TRBJ1-5,once,TGTGCCAGCAGTTCCGGAGGGGGCGAATATCAGCCCCAGCATTTT,CASSSGGGEYQPQHF
TRBV27,13,-,TRBJ1-1,-,TGTGCCAGCAGCTTAACCAGGGACACTGAAGCTTTCTTT,CASSLTRDTEAFF
TRBV4-3,16,-,TRBJ1-5,-,TGCGCCAGCAGCCAAGAGCGGGGGGCGCCGATACAGCCCCAGCATTTT,CASSQERGAPIQPQHF
TRBV28,15,-,TRBJ1-1,-,TGTGCCAGCAGTTTCCCCGCCGGACAGAACACTGAAGCTTTCTTT,CASSFPAGQNTEAFF
TRBV23-1,13,TRBD1,TRBJ1-1,-,TGCGCCAGCAGTCGGACAGGGGGCACTGAAGCTTTCTTT,CASSRTGGTEAFF
TRBV23-1,15,TRBD1,TRBJ2-2,-,TGCGCCAGCAGCCTCTTGACAGGGGAAGCCGGGGAGCTGTTTTTT,CASSLLTGEAGELFF
TRBV9,15,-,TRBJ2-3,-,TGTGCCAGCAGCGCGAGGGATACGGGGGCAGATACGCAGTATTTT,CASSARDTGADTQYF
TRBV7-9,17,TRBD2,TRBJ2-1,-,TGTGCCAGCAGCCCCATGGGGAGCGGGGGCCGATACAATGAGCAGTTCTTC,CASSPMGSGGRYNEQFF
TRBV5-4,17,-,TRBJ1-6,-,TGTGCCAGCAGCTTGGCCACGGAGGCCGAATTCAATTCACCCCTCCACTTT,CASSLATEAEFNSPLHF
TRBV6-6,13,-,TRBJ2-5,-,TGTGCCAGCAGTCGACAGGTGCAAGAGACCCAGTACTTC,CASSRQVQETQYF
TRBV9,15,TRBD2,TRBJ2-3,-,TGTGCCAGCAGCGGTAGCGGGGGGGCAATAGATACGCAGTATTTT,CASSGSGGAIDTQYF
TRBV4-3,13,-,TRBJ1-2,-,TGCGCCAGCAGCCCACTCGGCGGTTATGGCTACACCTTC,CASSPLGGYGYTF
TRBV4-3,15,TRBD2,TRBJ2-5,few,TGCGCCAGCAGCCGCCGCGGGGGGTTGCGGGAGACCCAGTACTTC,CASSRRGGLRETQYF
TRBV28,14,TRBD1,TRBJ1-2,-,TGTGCCAGCAGCGGGACAGGGGGGGTCTATGGCTACACCTTC,CASSGTGGVYGYTF
TRBV19,14,TRBD1,TRBJ1-1,few,TGTGCCAGTAGTATTCTCCGGGACAGGGGTGAAGCTTTCTTT,CASSILRDRGEAFF
TRBV9,16,-,TRBJ1-6,-,TGTGCCAGCAGCGTAGGAGGGAGCTCCTATAATTCACCCCTCCACTTT,CASSVGGSSYNSPLHF
TRBV4-2,16,-,TRBJ2-6,-,TGTGCCAGCAGCCAAGTGAGAGCCTCTGGGGCCAACGTCCTGACTTTC,CASSQVRASGANVLTF
TRBV9,14,TRBD1,TRBJ2-1,-,TGTGCCAGCAGCTCACGGGACAGCTACAATGAGCAGTTCTTC,CASSSRDSYNEQFF
TRBV5-8,16,-,TRBJ2-1,-,TGTGCCAGCAACTGGGACTTTACATCCTCCTACAATGAGCAGTTCTTC,CASNWDFTSSYNEQFF
TRBV2,15,TRBD2,TRBJ2-1,-,TGTGCCAGCAGTGAAATTGGGACTAGCGGCAATGAGCAGTTCTTC,CASSEIGTSGNEQFF
TRBV4-2,18,TRBD2,TRBJ2-3,-,TGTGCCAGCAGCCAAGCTCTCCTCGGGGGGGATGTAACAGATACGCAGTATTTT,CASSQALLGGDVTDTQYF
TRBV9,15,TRBD1,TRBJ1-4,medium-sized,TGTGCCAGCAGCCCGCGGGACAGCCTTAATGAAAAACTGTTTTTT,CASSPRDSLNEKLFF
TRBV29-1,17,-,TRBJ2-3,once,TGCAGCGTAGACCCCTTCCGAGGACTACTCAACACAGATACGCAGTATTTT,CSVDPFRGLLNTDTQYF
TRBV7-9,14,TRBD1,TRBJ1-2,-,TGTGCCAGCAGCTGGGGACAGGGGGGACATGGCTACACCTTC,CASSWGQGGHGYTF
TRBV9,15,-,TRBJ2-2,medium-sized,TGTGCCAGCAGGTACAGGGATTCGAACACCGGGGAGCTGTTTTTT,CASRYRDSNTGELFF
TRBV7-6,16,-,TRBJ2-1,-,TGTGCCAGCAGCTTAGTCGGGTCGAGCTCCTACAATGAGCAGTTCTTC,CASSLVGSSSYNEQFF
TRBV19,14,-,TRBJ1-1,-,TGTGCCAGTAGTATGGAGTACATGAACACTGAAGCTTTCTTT,CASSMEYMNTEAFF
TRBV28,12,TRBD1,TRBJ1-5,-,TGTGCCCACCGGACAGGAAATCAGCCCCAGCATTTT,CAHRTGNQPQHF
TRBV5-4,15,TRBD1,TRBJ2-1,-,TGTGCCAGCAGACCGGACAGGGGGACCTACAATGAGCAGTTCTTC,CASRPDRGTYNEQFF
TRBV6-5,16,TRBD1,TRBJ1-1,-,TGTGCCAGCAGTTACACAGGACAGGGGATGAACACTGAAGCTTTCTTT,CASSYTGQGMNTEAFF
TRBV7-6,13,-,TRBJ2-1,-,TGTGCCAGCAGCCGACTTTCTTACAATGAGCAGTTCTTC,CASSRLSYNEQFF
TRBV7-6,16,-,TRBJ1-2,once,TGTGCCAGCAGCTTGGGCCGCGGAACAGGATTCTATGGCTACACCTTC,CASSLGRGTGFYGYTF
TRBV13,14,TRBD2,TRBJ2-5,-,TGTGCCAGCAGCTATAGCGGGGGGCAAGAGACCCAGTACTTC,CASSYSGGQETQYF
TRBV18,13,-,TRBJ2-7,once,TGTGCCAGCTCGCGGGACAGCACCTACGAGCAGTACTTC,CASSRDSTYEQYF